Listed below are T cell receptor beta chains from one sample, sequenced in a study of memory CD4+ T cells and cytomegalovirus serostatus. Libraries were prepared by immunoSEQ multiplex PCR; TCRdb keeps only in-frame clonotypes and omits some of them. The sample yields about 43,000 clones, roughly 73% seen once. Sample: memory CD4+ T cells from blood. The receptors stem from an adult in good health and CMV-seronegative. The CDR3 runs from the conserved cysteine through the conserved F or W. The D gene is left open where the match is weak. Size is stated for part of the rows, as once, few or many counts, or as a class when the clone is expanded.

D gene: .; V gene: TRBV7-2; clone size: once; J gene: TRBJ2-4; CDR3 protein: CASSIGINYIQYF; CDR3 DNA: TGTGCCAGCAGCATCGGGATAAACTACATTCAGTACTTC
D gene: TRBD1; V gene: TRBV7-3; clone size: few; J gene: TRBJ2-5; CDR3 protein: CASSPLQGATQYF; CDR3 DNA: TGTGCCAGCAGCCCTCTGCAGGGGGCAACCCAGTACTTC
D gene: .; V gene: TRBV21-1; clone size: .; J gene: TRBJ1-2; CDR3 protein: CASRISGPGATRGFYF; CDR3 DNA: TGTGCCAGCAGAATAAGTGGGCCAGGGGCAACCAGGGGGTTTTACTTC
D gene: TRBD2; V gene: TRBV29-1; clone size: once; J gene: TRBJ2-3; CDR3 protein: CSVWDAAGGRSDTQYF; CDR3 DNA: TGCAGCGTTTGGGACGCGGCGGGGGGAAGATCAGATACGCAGTATTTT
D gene: .; V gene: TRBV5-8; clone size: .; J gene: TRBJ1-6; CDR3 protein: CASSRTGGNSPLHF; CDR3 DNA: TGTGCCAGCAGCCGCACTGGGGGCAATTCACCCCTCCACTTT
D gene: TRBD1; V gene: TRBV11-2; clone size: .; J gene: TRBJ2-7; CDR3 protein: CASELTGGKSEQYF; CDR3 DNA: TGTGCCAGCGAACTGACAGGGGGCAAATCCGAGCAGTACTTC
D gene: TRBD1; V gene: TRBV19; clone size: .; J gene: TRBJ2-7; CDR3 protein: CASSSRQGARYEQYF; CDR3 DNA: TGTGCCAGTAGTTCGCGACAGGGGGCTAGATACGAGCAGTACTTC
D gene: .; V gene: TRBV6-1; clone size: .; J gene: TRBJ2-5; CDR3 protein: CASSKGWETQYF; CDR3 DNA: TGTGCCAGCAGTAAAGGCTGGGAGACCCAGTACTTC
D gene: .; V gene: TRBV7-3; clone size: .; J gene: TRBJ1-2; CDR3 protein: CASSLTGGQFYGYTF; CDR3 DNA: TGTGCCAGCAGCTTAACAGGGGGGCAGTTCTATGGCTACACCTTC
D gene: .; V gene: TRBV5-1; clone size: .; J gene: TRBJ1-2; CDR3 protein: CASSSGLNYGYTF; CDR3 DNA: TGCGCCAGCAGCTCCGGCCTTAACTATGGCTACACCTTC
D gene: .; V gene: TRBV18; clone size: .; J gene: TRBJ2-2; CDR3 protein: CASSRNTGELFF; CDR3 DNA: TGTGCCAGCTCACGGAACACCGGGGAGCTGTTTTTT
D gene: TRBD1; V gene: TRBV30; clone size: .; J gene: TRBJ1-1; CDR3 protein: CAWKGQGKGEAFF; CDR3 DNA: TGTGCCTGGAAGGGACAGGGTAAGGGTGAAGCTTTCTTT
D gene: .; V gene: TRBV7-9; clone size: .; J gene: TRBJ2-5; CDR3 protein: CASSLGQGKETQYF; CDR3 DNA: TGTGCCAGCAGCTTAGGGCAGGGTAAAGAGACCCAGTACTTC
D gene: .; V gene: TRBV18; clone size: .; J gene: TRBJ1-1; CDR3 protein: CASSPGVNTEAFF; CDR3 DNA: TGTGCCAGCTCACCCGGGGTGAACACTGAAGCTTTCTTT
D gene: .; V gene: TRBV5-5; clone size: .; J gene: TRBJ1-4; CDR3 protein: CASRRAGGTTTNEKLFF; CDR3 DNA: TGTGCCAGCAGACGGGCGGGGGGAACTACAACTAATGAAAAACTGTTTTTT
D gene: .; V gene: TRBV11-2; clone size: .; J gene: TRBJ2-7; CDR3 protein: CASTPSVSYEQYF; CDR3 DNA: TGTGCCAGCACCCCCTCAGTTTCCTACGAGCAGTACTTC
D gene: TRBD2; V gene: TRBV7-9; clone size: .; J gene: TRBJ2-5; CDR3 protein: CASSLLAGILETQYF; CDR3 DNA: TGTGCCAGCAGCTTGCTAGCGGGGATTCTGGAGACCCAGTACTTC
D gene: .; V gene: TRBV5-6; clone size: few; J gene: TRBJ1-2; CDR3 protein: CASSSPGGFGGYTF; CDR3 DNA: TGTGCCAGCAGCTCCCCGGGGGGTTTCGGCGGCTACACCTTC
D gene: TRBD2; V gene: TRBV11-2; clone size: .; J gene: TRBJ2-5; CDR3 protein: CASSLFQLAGETQYF; CDR3 DNA: TGTGCCAGCAGCTTATTTCAACTAGCGGGCGAGACCCAGTACTTC
D gene: TRBD1; V gene: TRBV30; clone size: .; J gene: TRBJ1-4; CDR3 protein: CAWRRQGVANEKLFF; CDR3 DNA: TGTGCCTGGAGAAGACAGGGAGTTGCTAATGAAAAACTGTTTTTT
D gene: TRBD2; V gene: TRBV7-2; clone size: once; J gene: TRBJ2-1; CDR3 protein: CASSLEAPGLAGRYEQFF; CDR3 DNA: TGTGCCAGCAGCTTAGAAGCTCCGGGACTAGCGGGGCGGTATGAGCAGTTCTTC
D gene: TRBD2; V gene: TRBV7-9; clone size: .; J gene: TRBJ2-2; CDR3 protein: CATLAGAGELFF; CDR3 DNA: TGTGCCACCCTAGCGGGGGCCGGGGAGCTGTTTTTT
D gene: .; V gene: TRBV25-1; clone size: .; J gene: TRBJ2-2; CDR3 protein: CASSEYQETEYTGELFF; CDR3 DNA: TGTGCCAGCAGTGAATATCAGGAGACAGAGTACACTGGAGAGCTGTTTTTT
D gene: .; V gene: TRBV27; clone size: .; J gene: TRBJ1-2; CDR3 protein: CASSSSGASGYTF; CDR3 DNA: TGTGCCAGCAGCTCGTCGGGGGCATCTGGCTACACCTTC
D gene: .; V gene: TRBV11-2; clone size: few; J gene: TRBJ2-5; CDR3 protein: CASSLGQGETQYF; CDR3 DNA: TGTGCCAGCAGCTTAGGGCAGGGAGAGACCCAGTACTTC
D gene: .; V gene: TRBV19; clone size: .; J gene: TRBJ2-1; CDR3 protein: CASKTGAEYNEQFF; CDR3 DNA: TGTGCCAGTAAGACAGGTGCAGAGTACAATGAGCAGTTCTTC
D gene: .; V gene: TRBV4-3; clone size: .; J gene: TRBJ1-2; CDR3 protein: CASSQRGANYGYTF; CDR3 DNA: TGCGCCAGCAGCCAGAGAGGAGCTAACTATGGCTACACCTTC
D gene: .; V gene: TRBV30; clone size: once; J gene: TRBJ1-1; CDR3 protein: CAWSVWGALNTEAFF; CDR3 DNA: TGTGCCTGGAGTGTATGGGGGGCCCTGAACACTGAAGCTTTCTTT
D gene: .; V gene: TRBV5-6; clone size: .; J gene: TRBJ2-7; CDR3 protein: CASSYITGTYSYEQYF; CDR3 DNA: TGTGCCAGCAGCTACATAACAGGGACTTACTCCTACGAGCAGTACTTC
D gene: TRBD1; V gene: TRBV6-1; clone size: .; J gene: TRBJ2-2; CDR3 protein: CASSETINRGELFF; CDR3 DNA: TGTGCCAGCAGTGAAACTATAAACAGGGGTGAGCTGTTTTTT
D gene: TRBD1; V gene: TRBV4-3; clone size: .; J gene: TRBJ1-4; CDR3 protein: CASSQGRTGLQVNEKLFF; CDR3 DNA: TGCGCCAGCAGCCAAGGGAGGACAGGCCTACAGGTTAATGAAAAACTGTTTTTT
D gene: TRBD1; V gene: TRBV11-1; clone size: once; J gene: TRBJ1-2; CDR3 protein: CASSHKQGADGYTF; CDR3 DNA: TGTGCCAGCAGCCATAAACAGGGGGCGGATGGCTACACCTTC
D gene: .; V gene: TRBV2; clone size: .; J gene: TRBJ2-5; CDR3 protein: CASVEKGGGETQYF; CDR3 DNA: TGTGCCAGCGTTGAGAAAGGAGGCGGAGAGACCCAGTACTTC